This T cell receptor beta chain was sequenced for a study of T cells in Graves' hyperthyroidism and ophthalmopathy. It was uncontrolled infection, other autoimmune disease, pregnancy or lactation that excluded patients. The investigators amplified TCR beta CDR3 regions from RNA transcripts. Using the HTBI primer set, a first-round RT-PCR was run on the TCR CDR3. TCRdb ran MiXCR on the multiplex PCR reads and lists one entry per CDR3 protein. The table lists more than 300,000 distinct CDR3 sequences, less than 20% of them singletons, with 35% to 45% in the top ten. This CDR3 is 16 amino acids long. In germline, CDR1 is SNHLY, CDR2 FYNNEI. V gave up 3 bases and J gave up 2 bases, with 14 bases separating them. This clonotype came up many times.

This sequence originates from a man aged 18 to 30 with Graves' ophthalmopathy. This chain joins TRBV2 and TRBJ1-5; D might be TRBD1 (5 bases). Sequenced: blood. CDR3 DNA: TGTGCCAGCAGTGAGCGAGCACGGGGGGGCAATCAGCCCCAGCATTTT. Protein product: CASSERARGGNQPQHF.